Listed below are T cell receptor beta chains from one sample, sequenced in a study of graft-versus-host responses after intestinal transplantation. The antigens for these receptors are not known. Clones were sequenced by immunoSEQ multiplex PCR, and TCRdb holds only the in-frame ones, with some missing. The sample lists around 97,000 clones, about nine tenths occurring once. Source: unstimulated CD4+ T cells sorted from spleen or lymph node cells, taken before transplant. The receptors shown here come from a human donor who was the organ donor for an intestinal transplant. The CDR3 runs from the conserved cysteine through the conserved F or W. D genes are given only for firm matches. Some rows have no size entry. The others give once, few or many, or a class for an expanded clone.

CDR3nt: TGTGCCAGCAGGCAGGGGGGCTTAAATAATTCACCCCTCCACTTT; CDR3aa: CASRQGGLNNSPLHF; abundance: -; v_gene: TRBV28; d_gene: TRBD1; j_gene: TRBJ1-6
CDR3nt: TGCGCCAACAGGAAGGACAGGGTCGATGAGCAGTTCTTC; CDR3aa: CANRKDRVDEQFF; abundance: -; v_gene: TRBV5-1; d_gene: TRBD1; j_gene: TRBJ2-1
CDR3nt: TGTGCCAGCCTTTCCGGGCGGGGGGCCCCCTACGAGCAGTACTTC; CDR3aa: CASLSGRGAPYEQYF; abundance: -; v_gene: TRBV2; d_gene: TRBD2; j_gene: TRBJ2-7
CDR3nt: TGTGCCAGCTCACCCTTTACCATTCAGGGAACCAAAAACATTCAGTACTTC; CDR3aa: CASSPFTIQGTKNIQYF; abundance: -; v_gene: TRBV18; d_gene: -; j_gene: TRBJ2-4
CDR3nt: TGCAGCGTAGCGCCAAGGGGGAACTATGGCTACACCTTC; CDR3aa: CSVAPRGNYGYTF; abundance: -; v_gene: TRBV29-1; d_gene: -; j_gene: TRBJ1-2
CDR3nt: TGTGCCAGCAGAGCCGGGTGGAACTATGGCTACACCTTC; CDR3aa: CASRAGWNYGYTF; abundance: once; v_gene: TRBV9; d_gene: -; j_gene: TRBJ1-2
CDR3nt: TGTGCCAGCAGCGCCGGCGGGGGACAGGGGGCCTACGAGCAGTACTTC; CDR3aa: CASSAGGGQGAYEQYF; abundance: -; v_gene: TRBV9; d_gene: TRBD1; j_gene: TRBJ2-7
CDR3nt: TGCGCCAGCAGAACAATAGCGGGGGGGCACAATGAGCAGTTCTTC; CDR3aa: CASRTIAGGHNEQFF; abundance: -; v_gene: TRBV5-1; d_gene: TRBD2; j_gene: TRBJ2-1
CDR3nt: TGTGCCAGCAGCCTGTTAGCGGGGGGGCAAACAGATACGCAGTATTTT; CDR3aa: CASSLLAGGQTDTQYF; abundance: -; v_gene: TRBV11-3; d_gene: TRBD2; j_gene: TRBJ2-3
CDR3nt: TGCAGTGCTAACCTAGGGACCCAGTACTTC; CDR3aa: CSANLGTQYF; abundance: -; v_gene: TRBV20-1; d_gene: -; j_gene: TRBJ2-5
CDR3nt: TGTGCCAGCAGCGCGGGTTTGTTTCCTTCTAACTATGGCTACACCTTC; CDR3aa: CASSAGLFPSNYGYTF; abundance: -; v_gene: TRBV9; d_gene: -; j_gene: TRBJ1-2
CDR3nt: TGTGCCAGCAGTAGGGGGTCCCGCTCCTATAATTCACCCCTCCACTTT; CDR3aa: CASSRGSRSYNSPLHF; abundance: -; v_gene: TRBV28; d_gene: -; j_gene: TRBJ1-6
CDR3nt: TGTGCCAGCAGTGAAGACAGGGGGCATGTTTTACCCCTCCACTTT; CDR3aa: CASSEDRGHVLPLHF; abundance: -; v_gene: TRBV2; d_gene: TRBD1; j_gene: TRBJ1-6
CDR3nt: TGTGCCAGCAGTGGAAGGTCGCGGGGCTCTGGGGCCAACGTCCTGACTTTC; CDR3aa: CASSGRSRGSGANVLTF; abundance: -; v_gene: TRBV2; d_gene: -; j_gene: TRBJ2-6
CDR3nt: TGTGCCAGCAGCGAGCGGGCTCCCTACGAGCAGTACTTC; CDR3aa: CASSERAPYEQYF; abundance: once; v_gene: TRBV4-2; d_gene: -; j_gene: TRBJ2-7
CDR3nt: TGTGCCAGCAGCTCCAAGACAGCGGGGGGGATCGGTGAGCAGTTCTTC; CDR3aa: CASSSKTAGGIGEQFF; abundance: -; v_gene: TRBV7-3; d_gene: TRBD2; j_gene: TRBJ2-1
CDR3nt: TGTGCCAGCAGTGCGACTAGCGGGGGGGCCGAGCAGTACTTC; CDR3aa: CASSATSGGAEQYF; abundance: -; v_gene: TRBV28; d_gene: TRBD2; j_gene: TRBJ2-7
CDR3nt: TGTGCCAGTGTGTCCGGGACAGGCTCCTTCCTCCACTTT; CDR3aa: CASVSGTGSFLHF; abundance: -; v_gene: TRBV19; d_gene: TRBD1; j_gene: TRBJ1-6
CDR3nt: TGTGCCAGCAGCCAAGCGGGACAGTTAATCTCTGGAAACACCATATATTTT; CDR3aa: CASSQAGQLISGNTIYF; abundance: -; v_gene: TRBV4-2; d_gene: TRBD1; j_gene: TRBJ1-3
CDR3nt: TGTGCCAGCAGTCACGGACAGGGGGGACAAGAGACCCAGTACTTC; CDR3aa: CASSHGQGGQETQYF; abundance: -; v_gene: TRBV27; d_gene: TRBD1; j_gene: TRBJ2-5
CDR3nt: TGTGCCAGCAGTGATTCGCGTGGAAACACCATATATTTT; CDR3aa: CASSDSRGNTIYF; abundance: -; v_gene: TRBV25-1; d_gene: -; j_gene: TRBJ1-3
CDR3nt: TGTGCCAGCAGCCCCAACACAGATACGCAGTATTTT; CDR3aa: CASSPNTDTQYF; abundance: -; v_gene: TRBV7-8; d_gene: -; j_gene: TRBJ2-3
CDR3nt: TGTGCCAGCAGTTTATCGGGCCTGAACACTGAAGCTTTCTTT; CDR3aa: CASSLSGLNTEAFF; abundance: -; v_gene: TRBV27; d_gene: -; j_gene: TRBJ1-1
CDR3nt: TGCGCCAGCAGCTTGACGCTTGGAGACACTGAAGCTTTCTTT; CDR3aa: CASSLTLGDTEAFF; abundance: -; v_gene: TRBV5-1; d_gene: -; j_gene: TRBJ1-1
CDR3nt: TGTGCCAGCAGTTTTCCGGGACAGGGGGCTTTAGGCTATGGCTACACCTTC; CDR3aa: CASSFPGQGALGYGYTF; abundance: -; v_gene: TRBV28; d_gene: TRBD1; j_gene: TRBJ1-2
CDR3nt: TGTGCCTGGAGCAGGGGCGTGTGGGCCAACGTCCTGACTTTC; CDR3aa: CAWSRGVWANVLTF; abundance: -; v_gene: TRBV30; d_gene: -; j_gene: TRBJ2-6
CDR3nt: TGTGCCAGCAGTTACTCGGGCAGAGTTAATGAAAAACTGTTTTTT; CDR3aa: CASSYSGRVNEKLFF; abundance: -; v_gene: TRBV6-6; d_gene: -; j_gene: TRBJ1-4
CDR3nt: TGTGCCAGCAGCTTAGCTAGCGGGGAAGCCTACGAGCAGTACTTC; CDR3aa: CASSLASGEAYEQYF; abundance: -; v_gene: TRBV7-2; d_gene: TRBD2; j_gene: TRBJ2-7
CDR3nt: TGTGCCAGCAGACCGGGGGACTCCTACAATGAGCAGTTCTTC; CDR3aa: CASRPGDSYNEQFF; abundance: once; v_gene: TRBV27; d_gene: -; j_gene: TRBJ2-1
CDR3nt: TGCGCCAGCAGCTTAGCGGGGGTAAGAACAGATACGCAGTATTTT; CDR3aa: CASSLAGVRTDTQYF; abundance: -; v_gene: TRBV5-1; d_gene: TRBD2; j_gene: TRBJ2-3
CDR3nt: TGTGCCAGTAGTACGGGACAGGTTGGAAACACCATATATTTT; CDR3aa: CASSTGQVGNTIYF; abundance: -; v_gene: TRBV19; d_gene: TRBD1; j_gene: TRBJ1-3
CDR3nt: TGTGCCAGTAGTATAACTGAGAACTATGGCTACACCTTC; CDR3aa: CASSITENYGYTF; abundance: few; v_gene: TRBV19; d_gene: -; j_gene: TRBJ1-2
CDR3nt: TGTGCCAGCAGCCCGACTCCGGGGGACAGGGACTATGGCTACACCTTC; CDR3aa: CASSPTPGDRDYGYTF; abundance: -; v_gene: TRBV7-9; d_gene: TRBD1; j_gene: TRBJ1-2
CDR3nt: TGCGCCAGCAGCCGTTCTCCTCGTTCACCCCTCCACTTT; CDR3aa: CASSRSPRSPLHF; abundance: -; v_gene: TRBV4-3; d_gene: -; j_gene: TRBJ1-6
CDR3nt: TGTGCCAGCAGCGTAGGTACTCCTGGAAACACCATATATTTT; CDR3aa: CASSVGTPGNTIYF; abundance: -; v_gene: TRBV9; d_gene: -; j_gene: TRBJ1-3
CDR3nt: TGCGCCAGCAGCCAAGGAGGGGGCTACTCCACCGGGGAGCTGTTTTTT; CDR3aa: CASSQGGGYSTGELFF; abundance: -; v_gene: TRBV4-1; d_gene: TRBD1; j_gene: TRBJ2-2
CDR3nt: TGTGCCAGCAGCAAAGATGGGCCCGATAGCAATCAGCCCCAGCATTTT; CDR3aa: CASSKDGPDSNQPQHF; abundance: few; v_gene: TRBV21-1; d_gene: -; j_gene: TRBJ1-5
CDR3nt: TGTGCCAGCAGCAAACTAGGAGATACGCAGTATTTT; CDR3aa: CASSKLGDTQYF; abundance: -; v_gene: TRBV7-2; d_gene: -; j_gene: TRBJ2-3
CDR3nt: TGTGCCAGCAGCCGCGAGATACAGGGTAATTCACCCCTCCACTTT; CDR3aa: CASSREIQGNSPLHF; abundance: -; v_gene: TRBV9; d_gene: -; j_gene: TRBJ1-6
CDR3nt: TGTGCCAGCAGCCCCCCGGACAGGGCACTCTATGGCTACACCTTC; CDR3aa: CASSPPDRALYGYTF; abundance: -; v_gene: TRBV28; d_gene: TRBD1; j_gene: TRBJ1-2